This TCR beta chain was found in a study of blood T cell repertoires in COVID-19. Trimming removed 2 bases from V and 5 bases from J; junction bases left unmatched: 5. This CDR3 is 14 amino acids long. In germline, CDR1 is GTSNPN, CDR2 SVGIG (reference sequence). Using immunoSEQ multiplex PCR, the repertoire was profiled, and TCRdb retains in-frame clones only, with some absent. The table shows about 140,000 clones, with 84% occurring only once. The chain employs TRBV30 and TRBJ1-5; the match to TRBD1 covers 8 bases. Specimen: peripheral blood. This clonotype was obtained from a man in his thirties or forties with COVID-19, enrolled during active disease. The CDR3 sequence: CAWSSGTGYQPQHF. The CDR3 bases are TGTGCCTGGAGTTCCGGGACAGGCTATCAGCCCCAGCATTTT.